Below are 9 T cell receptor beta chains sequenced from a single sample in a study of blood T cell repertoires in COVID-19. Some clones are missing from TCRdb's copy, which holds only in-frame ones; the method was immunoSEQ multiplex PCR. In the table there are over 150,000 clones, 78% of which are singletons. Sequences were obtained from peripheral blood. All receptors come from a man of 80 years or more with acute or convalescent COVID-19.

A single count supports this clone. The chain has TRBV5-6 and TRBJ1-2; TRBD1 matches at 7 bases. CDR1 and CDR2 from the germline V gene are SGHDT and YYEEEE. The trim removed 1 base at V and 2 bases at J, leaving 5 bases unmatched. The CDR3 totals 15 residues. Written as DNA, the CDR3 is TGTGCCAGCAGCTTGCCCGGGGGACAGAACTATGGCTACACCTTC. Its protein product is CASSLPGGQNYGYTF.

V usage is TRBV27 and J usage is TRBJ2-7; 9 bases agree with TRBD1. V was pared by 4 bases and J by 7 bases, with 5 bases of the junction left unmatched. The CDR3 covers 13 residues. Germline values: CDR1 MNHEY, CDR2 SMNVEV (reference sequence). The CDR3 is CASSSLTGGEQYV. CDR3 DNA: TGTGCCAGCAGTTCCTTGACAGGGGGTGAGCAGTACGTC.

The chain joins TRBV7-9 to TRBJ2-5; TRBD2 might be the D (6 bases). The CDR3 has 13 residues. The V gene's germline CDR1 is SEHNR and CDR2 FQNEAQ (reference sequence). The ends were cut back, 0 bases at V and 4 bases at J, with 6 bases in the middle. In DNA, the CDR3 is TGTGCCAGCAGCTTAGCGGGGGGAGAGACCCAGTACTTC. Amino acids: CASSLAGGETQYF. Full variable domain (rest looked up from reference TRBV7-9 and TRBJ2-5): DTGVSQNPRHKITKRGQNVTFRCDPISEHNRLYWYRQTLGQGPEFLTYFQNEAQLEKSRLLSDRFSAERPKGSFSTLEIQRTEQGDSAMYLCASSLAGGETQYFGPGTRLLVL.

The gene calls are TRBV19 and TRBJ2-1; 8 bases are shared with TRBD2. Germline assignment: CDR1 LNHDA and CDR2 SQIVND (reference sequence). The CDR3 length is 15 residues. Trimming at V came to 10 bases and at J to 7 bases, leaving 15 bases not matched to a gene. Here the CDR3 reads CATSRGGAGKNEQFF. DNA for the CDR3: TGTGCCACCTCCCGGGGGGGCGCCGGTAAAAATGAGCAGTTCTTC.

The chain combines TRBV4-3 with TRBJ2-1; the match to TRBD1 covers 10 bases. CDR1 is LGHNA, CDR2 YSLEER, per germline. J was trimmed by 1 base and V by 1 base; bases with no gene match: 4. This CDR3 has 17 amino acids. Here the CDR3 DNA reads TGCGCCAGCAGCCAAGCGACAGGGGGCTTGTCCTACAATGAGCAGTTCTTC. This codes for CASSQATGGLSYNEQFF.

The genes are TRBV30 and TRBJ1-1; D is perhaps TRBD1 (6 bases). Deletions cut 7 bases from V and 4 bases from J, with 13 bases between. The CDR3 consists of 12 residues. Germline V gives CDR1 GTSNPN, CDR2 SVGIG (reference sequence). As DNA, the CDR3 is TGTGCCTCACGCCCAGGGGCCACTGAAGCTTTCTTT. It translates to CASRPGATEAFF.

This clone was recorded once. The chain uses TRBV10-3 and TRBJ1-3, with 7 positions matching TRBD1. V shed 8 bases, J shed 1 base, and the junction held 2 bases outside the gene matches. From germline, CDR1 is ENHRY and CDR2 SYGVKD. The CDR3 is 13 residues long. CDR3 nucleotide sequence: TGTGCCATCCGACAGGGTTCTGGAAACACCATATATTTT. Translating it yields CAIRQGSGNTIYF.

J is TRBJ2-7 and V is TRBV5-4, with unresolved D. Trimming removed 0 bases at V and 3 bases at J, with 4 bases between. The CDR3 sequence is 12 residues long. The germline V gene has CDR1 SGHNT and CDR2 YYREEE (reference sequence). For the CDR3, the DNA is TGTGCCAGCAGCTTGGACGGCTACGAGCAGTACGTC. Amino acids: CASSLDGYEQYV.

This chain connects TRBV5-4 to TRBJ2-7; the D gene is possibly TRBD2 (6 bases). With 3 bases removed from V and 5 bases from J, the gap between germline ends came to 12 bases. This CDR3 has 13 residues. Per germline, CDR1 SGHNT and CDR2 YYREEE (reference sequence). As DNA, the CDR3 is TGTGCCAGCAGCTCCGAGCGGGCTAACGAGCAGTACTTC. Its translation: CASSSERANEQYF.